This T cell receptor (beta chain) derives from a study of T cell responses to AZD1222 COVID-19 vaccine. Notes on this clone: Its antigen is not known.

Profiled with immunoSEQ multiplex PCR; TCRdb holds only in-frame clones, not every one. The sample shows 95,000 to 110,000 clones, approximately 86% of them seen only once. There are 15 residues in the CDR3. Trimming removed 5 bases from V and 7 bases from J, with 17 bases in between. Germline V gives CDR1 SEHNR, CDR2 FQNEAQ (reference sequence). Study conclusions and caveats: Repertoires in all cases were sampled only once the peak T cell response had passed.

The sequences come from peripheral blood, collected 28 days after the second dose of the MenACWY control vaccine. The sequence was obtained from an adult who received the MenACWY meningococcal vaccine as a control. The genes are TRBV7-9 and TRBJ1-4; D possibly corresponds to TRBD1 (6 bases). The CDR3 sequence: CASSRTGGLAEKLFF. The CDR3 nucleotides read TGTGCCAGCAGCCGTACTGGGGGCCTGGCTGAAAAACTGTTTTTT.